This T cell receptor beta chain appears in the sequencing data of a study of cytomegalovirus exposure and HLA in healthy donors. Overall study context: Unique TCR beta sequences numbering approximately 120 million came from roughly 180 million T cells in an earlier analysis. Notes on the study in general: In an earlier analysis, in some 600 donors, most V segments appeared productive either ~90% or ~30% of the time.

As to this clone: What it recognizes is unknown.

Germline V CDR1 and CDR2: SNHLY, FYNNEI. This CDR3 is built from 10 residues. Trimming took off 10 bases at V and 2 bases at J, with 3 bases between the two ends. Everyone who donated was a healthy bone marrow donor. PCR used 60 Vbeta primers and 13 Jbeta primers. The assay was immunoSEQ multiplex PCR, and TCRdb's table has in-frame clones only and misses some. The data show about 160,000 clones, and the top ten clones hold over 1%. The chain combines TRBV2 with TRBJ1-5, with D unresolved. The sequencing input was PBMCs. The TCR was taken from a woman in her sixties or seventies in good health and CMV-seronegative. CDR3 sequence: CAIGNQPQHF. The CDR3 nucleotides are TGTGCCATCGGCAATCAGCCCCAGCATTTT.